The 7 T cell receptor beta chains listed next were all sequenced from one sample in a study of T cell responses to AZD1222 COVID-19 vaccine. TCRdb keeps only in-frame clones here, not all; method: immunoSEQ multiplex PCR. The sample yields some 150,000 clones, 70% to 90% seen once. This material consisted of peripheral blood, taken on day 0 of MenACWY control vaccination. The origin of the receptors is an adult in good health.

This chain connects TRBV2 to TRBJ1-6; D is unclear. Trimming left V 6 bases short and J 8 bases short, with 14 bases between. Germline V gene sequence: CDR1 SNHLY, CDR2 FYNNEI. This CDR3 spans 14 amino acids. In nucleotides, the CDR3 is TGTGCCAGCAGGGTTGATCTGTTATATTCACCCCTCCACTTT. Translation gives CASRVDLLYSPLHF. Variable domain in full (rest from reference TRBV2 and TRBJ1-6): EPEVTQTPSHQVTQMGQEVILRCVPISNHLYFYWYRQILGQKVEFLVSFYNNEISEKSEIFDDQFSVERPDGSNFTLKIRSTKLEDSAMYFCASRVDLLYSPLHFGNGTRLTVT.

This chain connects TRBV5-5 to TRBJ2-5; D gene unclear. The germline V and J ends were trimmed by 4 bases and 1 base, with 11 bases remaining between them. The CDR3 contains 14 residues. Germline CDR1 is SGHKS and CDR2 is YYEKEE (reference sequence). DNA for the CDR3: TGTGCCAGCAGCGGCGGCCCCATCCAAGAGACCCAGTACTTC. Its translation: CASSGGPIQETQYF.

V usage is TRBV28 and J usage is TRBJ2-7, with D possibly TRBD1 on 6 matching bases. CDR3 length: 14 amino acids. Germline lookup yields CDR1 MDHEN and CDR2 SYDVKM. The V end lost 5 bases, the J end lost 5 bases, and 16 bases lay between the germline ends. The CDR3 reads CASSPPGHGDEQYF. CDR3 sequence (DNA): TGTGCCAGCAGTCCACCGGGACACGGGGACGAGCAGTACTTC.

The CDR3 nucleotides read TGTGCCAGCAGCTTACCCCCACAGGGGACCGAGCAGTACTTC. This translates into CASSLPPQGTEQYF. The chain uses TRBV7-8 and TRBJ2-7; 7 positions agree with TRBD1. Germline V gene lookup returns CDR1 SGHVS and CDR2 FQNEAQ. There are 14 residues in the CDR3. Unmatched junction bases numbered 7, after V lost 2 bases and J lost 6 bases.

The chain links TRBV7-2 to TRBJ2-7; tentative D call: TRBD1 (6 bases). The V and J ends lost 3 bases and 2 bases respectively, with 11 bases between them. CDR1 SGHTA and CDR2 FQGNSA come from the germline V gene. The CDR3 sequence is 14 residues long. DNA of the CDR3: TGTGCCAGCAGCTTTCTCCAGGGGACCTACGAGCAGTACTTC. The encoded protein is CASSFLQGTYEQYF.

The chain links TRBV19 to TRBJ2-7, with 8 bases aligning to TRBD1. CDR1 is LNHDA, CDR2 SQIVND, per germline (reference sequence). The CDR3 totals 17 residues. The J segment lost 0 bases and the V segment lost 5 bases, leaving 12 bases of the junction unmatched. The CDR3 loop reads CASSPPEGQVSSYEQYF. CDR3 DNA: TGTGCCAGTAGTCCTCCTGAGGGACAGGTGAGCTCCTACGAGCAGTACTTC. Using reference TRBV19 and TRBJ2-7 for the parts outside the CDR3, the full variable domain is DGGITQSPKYLFRKEGQNVTLSCEQNLNHDAMYWYRQDPGQGLRLIYYSQIVNDFQKGDIAEGYSVSREKKESFPLTVTSAQKNPTAFYLCASSPPEGQVSSYEQYFGPGTRLTVT.

J is TRBJ2-2 and V is TRBV3-1 (or the pseudogene TRBV3-2), with D unresolved. The V and J ends lost 4 bases and 4 bases respectively, with 13 bases between them. CDR1 and CDR2 from the germline V gene are LGHDT and YNNKEL (reference sequence). The CDR3 consists of 15 residues. Here the CDR3 reads CASSRKPMTTGELFF. The CDR3 DNA reads TGTGCCAGCAGCCGAAAGCCTATGACCACCGGGGAGCTGTTTTTT.